Below, 21 T cell receptor beta chains from the same sample are listed, as sequenced in a study of blood T cell dynamics during melanoma immunotherapy. Repertoires were generated with immunoSEQ multiplex PCR, while TCRdb's copy carries only in-frame clones and drops some. The sample records 10,000 to 13,000 clones, about 88% being singletons. The sample's time point: week 3, after first cycle of checkpoint inhibitor. The sequencing used blood, collected from a patient treated with checkpoint blockade. Receptors originate from a human donor with melanoma.

The chain has TRBV9 and TRBJ1-2; 7 bases map to TRBD1. Trimming cost V 3 bases and J 2 bases; bases outside gene matches: 1. Germline loops: CDR1 SGDLS, CDR2 YYNGEE. The CDR3 covers 13 residues. Written as DNA, the CDR3 is TGTGCCAGCAGCGCGACAGGGAACTATGGCTACACCTTC. This encodes CASSATGNYGYTF.

Only one count was recorded for this clone. The rearrangement links TRBV7-2 to TRBJ2-2; D may correspond to TRBD1 or TRBD2 (5 bases each). The CDR3 sequence is 14 residues long. Germline V gene sequence: CDR1 SGHTA, CDR2 FQGNSA. V was cut by 3 bases and J by 4 bases, with 9 bases left in between. CDR3 in amino acids: CASSFAGTTGELFF. The CDR3 nucleotides read TGTGCCAGCAGCTTCGCCGGGACCACCGGGGAGCTGTTTTTT.

The rearrangement uses TRBV30 and TRBJ2-5; D not certain. Trimming cost V 3 bases and J 7 bases, with 9 bases left between them. CDR3 length: 11 residues. Germline CDR1 is GTSNPN and CDR2 is SVGIG (reference sequence). CDR3 amino acids: CAWSGEGTQYF. CDR3 nucleotide sequence: TGTGCCTGGAGCGGTGAAGGGACCCAGTACTTC. Complete variable domain (other parts from reference TRBV30 and TRBJ2-5): SQTIHQWPATLVQPVGSPLSLECTVEGTSNPNLYWYRQAAGRGLQLLFYSVGIGQISSEVPQNLSASRPQDRQFILSSKKLLLSDSGFYLCAWSGEGTQYFGPGTRLLVL.

Written as DNA, the CDR3 is TGTGCCTGGATCCAAGGAATTGGGGAAGCTTTCTTT. Protein sequence: CAWIQGIGEAFF. The chain recombines TRBV30 with TRBJ1-1; no clear D gene. Germline assignment: CDR1 GTSNPN and CDR2 SVGIG (reference sequence). Trimming removed 4 bases from V and 8 bases from J, with 14 bases in between. The CDR3 is 12 residues long.

The chain carries TRBV4-3 and TRBJ1-6; 9 bases fit TRBD1. The CDR3 contains 16 residues. Per the germline V gene, CDR1 is LGHNA and CDR2 is YSLEER. Losses at the gene ends were 0 bases for V and 6 bases for J; bases not matched to a gene: 3. CDR3 sequence: CASSQEGTGFNSPLHF. The CDR3 DNA follows: TGCGCCAGCAGCCAAGAAGGGACAGGGTTTAATTCACCCCTCCACTTT.

By share of the sample, this clone is medium-sized (0.01 to 0.1%). The chain joins TRBV5-5 to TRBJ1-1; 8 bases map to TRBD1. The CDR3 extends over 14 amino acids. V trimming: 6 bases; J trimming: 1 base; junction bases outside the gene matches: 5. The germline gives CDR1 SGHKS, CDR2 YYEKEE (reference sequence). The CDR3 region is CASKDRVKNTEAFF. The CDR3 bases are TGTGCCAGCAAGGACAGGGTTAAGAACACTGAAGCTTTCTTT.

V gene TRBV7-8 combines with J gene TRBJ1-2; D uncertain. The germline V and J ends were trimmed by 3 bases and 0 bases, with 11 bases remaining between them. This CDR3 contains 15 residues. Germline V gene sequence: CDR1 SGHVS, CDR2 FQNEAQ. CDR3 in DNA: TGTGCCAGCAGCTTTCCCGGCGCGGCTAACTATGGCTACACCTTC. This sequence encodes CASSFPGAANYGYTF.

V usage is TRBV29-1 and J usage is TRBJ1-1, with D unresolved. The CDR3 is made up of 13 amino acids. Per the germline V gene, CDR1 is SQVTM and CDR2 is ANQGSEA. Trimming took off 7 bases at V and 5 bases at J, with 17 bases between the two ends. The CDR3 sequence: CSGGRTDGTEAFF. CDR3 bases: TGCAGCGGTGGACGGACGGACGGGACTGAAGCTTTCTTT. The full variable domain, rest sourced from reference TRBV29-1 and TRBJ1-1, is SAVISQKPSRDICQRGTSLTIQCQVDSQVTMMFWYRQQPGQSLTLIATANQGSEATYESGFVIDKFPISRPNLTFSTLTVSNMSPEDSSIYLCSGGRTDGTEAFFGQGTRLTVV.

This chain uses TRBV28 with TRBJ2-7; D is unclear. CDR3 length: 13 residues. The V end lost 7 bases, the J end lost 2 bases, and 12 bases lay between the germline ends. The germline CDR1 and CDR2 sequences are MDHEN and SYDVKM. The CDR3 loop is CASTMTSPYEQYF. The CDR3 nucleotides are TGTGCCAGCACGATGACCTCCCCCTACGAGCAGTACTTC.

The genes are TRBV19 and TRBJ1-2, with a weak D call TRBD1 (5 bases). The CDR3 spans 13 residues. The V end was cut by 4 bases, the J end by 6 bases, with 12 bases between. Germline V gene data show CDR1 as LNHDA and CDR2 as SQIVND (reference sequence). CDR3 coding DNA: TGTGCCAGTAGTAGAGGGCAGGGAGATGGCTACACCTTC. Amino acid sequence: CASSRGQGDGYTF.

The rearrangement joins TRBV10-1 to TRBJ1-1; TRBD1 might be the D (5 bases). Deletions cut 6 bases from V and 4 bases from J, with 9 bases between. This CDR3 is 12 amino acids long. CDR1 is WNHNN and CDR2 is SYGVQD in the germline V gene (reference sequence). CDR3 sequence (DNA): TGCGCCAGCAGCCTGGACACCACTGAAGCTTTCTTT. Residues: CASSLDTTEAFF.

The chain has TRBV10-3 and TRBJ1-2; no firm D call. Trimming removed 2 bases from V and 2 bases from J, with 6 bases in between. This CDR3 region has 13 residues. Per the germline V gene, CDR1 is ENHRY and CDR2 is SYGVKD. Written as DNA, the CDR3 is TGTGCCATCAGTGAGGCCCTAAACTATGGCTACACCTTC. Residues: CAISEALNYGYTF.

The chain joins TRBV4-2 to TRBJ2-1, with TRBD1 matching 8 bases. Losses at the gene ends were 0 bases for V and 4 bases for J; bases not matched to a gene: 5. CDR1 and CDR2 (germline): LGHNA, YNFKEQ. The CDR3 is 16 residues long. The CDR3 DNA is TGTGCCAGCAGCCAAGAAGGGCGGGACAGGTACAATGAGCAGTTCTTC. Encoded protein: CASSQEGRDRYNEQFF.

The rearrangement uses TRBV5-1 and TRBJ2-7; no firm D call. V lost 0 bases and J 0 bases, leaving 10 bases between the germline ends. This CDR3 is 15 amino acids long. Germline V gene data show CDR1 as SGHRS and CDR2 as YFSETQ. In nucleotides, the CDR3 is TGCGCCAGCAGCTTGGCTGGGTTGGGCTCCTACGAGCAGTACTTC. Its protein product is CASSLAGLGSYEQYF.

The J gene is TRBJ2-3, the V gene TRBV29-1, with D unresolved. Germline assignment: CDR1 SQVTM and CDR2 ANQGSEA. V was cut by 7 bases and J by 1 base, with 6 bases left in between. The CDR3 loop spans 11 amino acids. This CDR3 reads CSGGGTDTQYF. The CDR3 DNA sequence: TGCAGCGGAGGTGGCACAGATACGCAGTATTTT.

The rearrangement uses TRBV29-1 and TRBJ1-2; unclear D gene. Germline CDR1 SQVTM, CDR2 ANQGSEA. CDR3 length: 14 amino acids. V dropped 6 bases and J dropped 2 bases, with 16 bases sitting between them. As DNA, the CDR3 is TGCAGCGTCCTCCCGGGATTTCCCAACTATGGCTACACCTTC. Translated, it gives CSVLPGFPNYGYTF. The complete variable domain, with remaining parts taken from reference TRBV29-1 and TRBJ1-2, reads SAVISQKPSRDICQRGTSLTIQCQVDSQVTMMFWYRQQPGQSLTLIATANQGSEATYESGFVIDKFPISRPNLTFSTLTVSNMSPEDSSIYLCSVLPGFPNYGYTFGSGTRLTVV.

The rearrangement uses TRBV14 and TRBJ2-5; D not resolved. Germline values: CDR1 SGHDN, CDR2 FVKESK. This CDR3 is built from 14 residues. Between the trimmed V and J ends, which lost 4 bases and 2 bases, there was a span of 11 bases. CDR3 bases: TGTGCCAGCAGCCCCCATGGGGATCAAGAGACCCAGTACTTC. Translated: CASSPHGDQETQYF.

The chain has TRBV30 and TRBJ1-3; a weak D match, TRBD1 (5 bases). Trimming pared 0 bases from V and 0 bases from J, leaving 15 bases between. Germline V CDR1 and CDR2: GTSNPN, SVGIG (reference sequence). The CDR3 covers 17 residues. Here the CDR3 reads CAWSVGGYRSSGNTIYF. In DNA form, the CDR3 reads TGTGCCTGGAGTGTTGGGGGGTACCGCAGCTCTGGAAACACCATATATTTT. Filled out from reference TRBV30 and TRBJ1-3, the complete variable domain reads SQTIHQWPATLVQPVGSPLSLECTVEGTSNPNLYWYRQAAGRGLQLLFYSVGIGQISSEVPQNLSASRPQDRQFILSSKKLLLSDSGFYLCAWSVGGYRSSGNTIYFGEGSWLTVV.

The chain is built from TRBV11-2 and TRBJ1-4, with TRBD1 matching over 10 bases. V lost 2 bases to trimming and J lost 3 bases; unmatched junction nucleotides: 3. This CDR3 is 16 amino acids long. In germline, CDR1 is SGHAT, CDR2 FQNNGV. CDR3 bases: TGTGCCAGCAGCTTATACGGGACAGGGGCTAATGAAAAACTGTTTTTT. Translated: CASSLYGTGANEKLFF. Together with reference TRBV11-2 and TRBJ1-4, the CDR3 gives the full variable domain: EAGVAQSPRYKIIEKRQSVAFWCNPISGHATLYWYQQILGQGPKLLIQFQNNGVVDDSQLPKDRFSAERLKGVDSTLKIQPAKLEDSAVYLCASSLYGTGANEKLFFGSGTQLSVL.

This clone was counted a single time. The rearrangement links TRBV7-8 to TRBJ2-7; 12 bases line up with TRBD1. V was clipped by 4 bases and J by 0 bases; unmatched bases: 1. Germline loops: CDR1 SGHVS, CDR2 FQNEAQ. This CDR3 is 15 amino acids long. CDR3 coding DNA: TGTGCCAGCAGCTGGGGACAGGGGGCCTCCTACGAGCAGTACTTC. This encodes CASSWGQGASYEQYF.

V and J are TRBV11-2 and TRBJ1-6; D is possibly TRBD1 (6 bases). CDR1 is SGHAT, CDR2 FQNNGV, per germline. This CDR3 has 15 residues. V was cut by 5 bases and J by 14 bases, with 22 bases left in between. The CDR3 region is CASSPPGQRMGTLHF. In nucleotides, the CDR3 is TGTGCCAGCAGCCCCCCGGGACAACGGATGGGGACCCTCCACTTT.